Shown below are 28 T cell receptor beta chains from a single sample sequenced in a study of metastatic and nonmetastatic thyroid tumors. MiXCR re-clonotyped the PCR reads for TCRdb. Seen here are about 41,000 clones, about 24% observed once, and the top ten hold around 15%. Patients had received no treatment of any kind before thyroid surgery. Source material: tumor tissue. The receptors were sampled from a female donor with papillary thyroid cancer or a benign thyroid nodule (not recorded which). Some clones in this sample may be carry-over from other donors' samples.

The rearrangement links TRBV10-3 to TRBJ1-1, with D perhaps matching TRBD1 (6 bases). The CDR3 contains 14 residues. Germline V gene data show CDR1 as ENHRY and CDR2 as SYGVKD. Trimming took 7 bases from V and 0 from J, leaving 12 bases between them. CDR3 amino acids: CAIKRGDMNTEAFF. The CDR3 DNA follows: TGTGCCATCAAGCGAGGGGACATGAACACTGAAGCTTTCTTT.

This clone was recorded many times. The rearrangement joins TRBV6-1 to TRBJ1-2; 9 nucleotides line up with TRBD1. The germline CDR1 and CDR2 sequences are MNHNS and SASEGT. The length of the CDR3 is 14 residues. Trimming cost V 4 bases and J 6 bases; bases outside gene matches: 6. The CDR3 nucleotides read TGTGCCAGCAGTGGGACAGGGGAATACGATGGCTACACCTTC. This codes for CASSGTGEYDGYTF.

The chain carries TRBV20-1 and TRBJ2-7; D remains unclear. Germline CDR1 is DFQATT and CDR2 is SNEGSKA (reference sequence). This CDR3 comprises 14 residues. The ends were cut back, 2 bases at V and 1 base at J, with 12 bases in the middle. The CDR3 bases are TGCAGTGCTAGACTGCCCACCTCGTCCTACGAGCAGTACTTC. This sequence encodes CSARLPTSSYEQYF.

This clone was counted at least ten times. The chain carries TRBV5-4 and TRBJ2-7; D is perhaps TRBD1 or TRBD2 (5 bases each). Trimming took 4 bases from V and 6 from J, leaving 17 bases between them. CDR3 length: 14 amino acids. The germline CDR1 and CDR2 sequences are SGHNT and YYREEE (reference sequence). The CDR3 here is CASSGVGTSGEQYF. DNA of the CDR3: TGTGCCAGCAGCGGGGTAGGGACGTCGGGCGAGCAGTACTTC.

J is TRBJ2-7 and V is TRBV5-1; a weak D match, TRBD1 (5 bases). The CDR3 runs to 15 residues. Germline CDR1 reads SGHRS; CDR2 reads YFSETQ. V was shortened by 0 bases and J by 0 bases, with 10 bases between the two germline ends. The CDR3 DNA reads as TGCGCCAGCAGCTTGGAACAGGCAAGCTCCTACGAGCAGTACTTC. Amino acids: CASSLEQASSYEQYF.

This chain connects TRBV28 to TRBJ2-3, with 9 positions matching TRBD2. V was clipped by 6 bases and J by 2 bases; unmatched bases: 6. The CDR3 loop spans 15 amino acids. Germline V gives CDR1 MDHEN, CDR2 SYDVKM. The DNA for the CDR3 is TGTGCCAGCAGGGAAGCGGGAGGAGTCACAGATACGCAGTATTTT. This gives the protein CASREAGGVTDTQYF.

A remark on this clone: Compared with germline, one end of the junction differs, possibly owing to a read error. The rearrangement uses TRBV19 and TRBJ2-5; D may match TRBD1 or TRBD2 (6 bases each). The CDR3 has 15 residues. Per the germline V gene, CDR1 is LNHDA and CDR2 is SQIVND (reference sequence). The CDR3 region has the DNA TGTGCCATTAGTAGTCCTAGTGGGGGGCCGGAGACCCAGTACTTC. This sequence encodes CAISSPSGGPETQYF.

V is TRBV6-1 and J is TRBJ1-5; 7 bases agree with TRBD1. The CDR3 runs 14 residues. The trim removed 5 bases at V and 4 bases at J, leaving 5 bases unmatched. Germline values: CDR1 MNHNS, CDR2 SASEGT. CDR3 loop: CASSKGQTNQPQHF. As DNA, the CDR3 is TGTGCCAGCAGTAAGGGACAGACAAATCAGCCCCAGCATTTT.

The rearrangement joins TRBV6-1 to TRBJ2-7; D might be TRBD1 or TRBD2, each matching 5 bases. The germline V gene has CDR1 MNHNS and CDR2 SASEGT. The CDR3 consists of 14 residues. V lost 5 bases and J 0 bases, leaving 11 bases between the germline ends. The CDR3, as DNA: TGTGCCAGCAGTACCTTGGGGGACTCCTACGAGCAGTACTTC. Translating gives CASSTLGDSYEQYF.

This clone was observed many times. This sequence joins TRBV6-4 and TRBJ2-3, with 13 positions matching TRBD2. This CDR3 has 16 amino acids. Germline-derived CDR1 and CDR2 are MRHNA and SNTAGT. The J segment lost 5 bases and the V segment lost 5 bases, leaving 7 bases of the junction unmatched. CDR3 DNA sequence: TGTGCCAGCAGTCCCACTAGCGGGGGGGCCAAAGATACGCAGTATTTT. This codes for CASSPTSGGAKDTQYF.

This clone showed up many times. Given a much more abundant clone one base away, this may be a read error. This sample includes further DNA sequences coding for the same CDR3. This chain uses TRBV2 with TRBJ2-7, with D tentatively TRBD1 (6 bases). This CDR3 contains 14 residues. The V end lost 4 bases, the J end lost 1 base, and 11 bases lay between the germline ends. Germline assignment: CDR1 SNHLY and CDR2 FYNNEI. The CDR3 region is CASSAGARSYEQYF. In DNA form, the CDR3 reads TGTGCCAGCAGTGCAGGGGCCCGGTCCTACGAGCAGTACTTC.

V gene TRBV28 combines with J gene TRBJ1-2; a possible D gene is TRBD1 (6 bases). Trimming took off 6 bases at V and 9 bases at J, with 17 bases between the two ends. The CDR3 runs 13 residues. Germline loops: CDR1 MDHEN, CDR2 SYDVKM. The DNA for the CDR3 is TGTGCCAGCAGGGAACAGGGTATGGGTCGCTACACCTTC. Encoded protein: CASREQGMGRYTF.

The rearrangement joins TRBV25-1 to TRBJ2-1; TRBD1 or TRBD2 may be the D gene (5 bases each). V lost 3 bases and J lost 4, with 13 bases in between. CDR1 is MGHDK, CDR2 SYGVNS, per germline. The CDR3 is made up of 15 amino acids. The CDR3 spells CASSEYWDQYNEQFF. CDR3 DNA: TGTGCCAGCAGTGAGTATTGGGACCAGTACAATGAGCAGTTCTTC. The variable domain in full, completed from reference TRBV25-1 and TRBJ2-1, reads EADIYQTPRYLVIGTGKKITLECSQTMGHDKMYWYQQDPGMELHLIHYSYGVNSTEKGDLSSESTVSRIRTEHFPLTLESARPSHTSQYLCASSEYWDQYNEQFFGPGTRLTVL.

Comment on this clone: A much larger clone differs from this one at a single base, so this may be a read error. The chain employs TRBV15 and TRBJ2-3, with TRBD2 matching over 7 bases. V lost 1 base to trimming and J lost 5 bases; unmatched junction nucleotides: 3. Germline CDR1 LNHNV, CDR2 YYDKDF (reference sequence). There are 14 residues in the CDR3. CDR3 nucleotides: TGTGCCACCAGCAGAGGACTAGCAGTAGATACGCAGTATTTT. It yields the protein CATSRGLAVDTQYF.

The chain recombines TRBV7-8 with TRBJ1-4, with a possible D match to TRBD1 (6 bases). The CDR3 sequence is 17 residues long. Germline V gene sequence: CDR1 SGHVS, CDR2 FQNEAQ. Between the trimmed V and J ends, which lost 3 bases and 0 bases, there was a span of 14 bases. The CDR3 DNA follows: TGTGCCAGCAGCTTTTTGCCGGGACACCCAACTAATGAAAAACTGTTTTTT. Its protein is CASSFLPGHPTNEKLFF.

This clone was counted at least ten times. The genes are TRBV11-2 and TRBJ2-4; D possibly uses TRBD1 or TRBD2 (7 bases each). V was clipped by 7 bases and J by 8 bases, with 18 bases between them. This CDR3 comprises 14 residues. Germline V lookup: CDR1 SGHAT, CDR2 FQNNGV. CDR3 amino acids: CASTPGGDMDIQYF. Written as DNA, the CDR3 is TGTGCCAGCACCCCAGGGGGGGATATGGACATTCAGTACTTC.

This clone was recorded many times. The genes are TRBV5-1 and TRBJ2-1; D unresolved. CDR1 and CDR2 (germline): SGHRS, YFSETQ. V was shortened by 2 bases and J by 9 bases, with 15 bases between the two germline ends. The length of the CDR3 is 14 residues. CDR3 nucleotides: TGCGCCAGCAGCTTAGCAGCAGCTGGCGGTGAGCAGTTCTTC. The encoded protein is CASSLAAAGGEQFF.

The V call is TRBV5-6, the J call TRBJ1-1, with D perhaps TRBD1 (5 bases). This CDR3 contains 16 residues. From germline, CDR1 is SGHDT and CDR2 YYEEEE. Trimming removed 0 bases from V and 3 bases from J, with 15 bases in between. The CDR3 loop reads CASSLVQGEKDTEAFF. The CDR3 nucleotides read TGTGCCAGCAGCTTGGTGCAGGGAGAAAAGGACACTGAAGCTTTCTTT.

This clone was seen a handful of times. The chain has TRBV28 and TRBJ2-7, with D maybe TRBD1 (5 bases). Trimming removed 7 bases from V and 2 bases from J, with 18 bases in between. CDR3 length: 15 residues. From germline, CDR1 is MDHEN and CDR2 SYDVKM. The DNA for the CDR3 is TGTGCCAGCATTTCTACAGGTGCCGGGCCCTACGAGCAGTACTTC. Its translation is CASISTGAGPYEQYF.

V gene TRBV3-1 combines with J gene TRBJ1-3; a weak D match, TRBD1 (5 bases). V lost 3 bases and J 7 bases, leaving 10 bases between the germline ends. There are 13 residues in the CDR3. Looked up from germline, CDR1 is LGHDT and CDR2 is YNNKEL (reference sequence). CDR3 in amino acids: CASSQTWGNTIYF. Written as DNA, the CDR3 is TGTGCCAGCAGCCAGACATGGGGGAACACCATATATTTT.

This clone showed up just a few times. This chain links TRBV27 with TRBJ2-4, with 10 bases that match TRBD1. CDR1 and CDR2 (germline): MNHEY, SMNVEV (reference sequence). V was pared by 5 bases and J by 8 bases, with 6 bases of the junction left unmatched. The CDR3 contains 14 residues. Here the CDR3 DNA reads TGTGCCAGCAGTAAATGGGACAGGGGAGACATTCAGTACTTC. The encoded protein is CASSKWDRGDIQYF.

This clone was seen only once. V and J are TRBV7-8 and TRBJ2-7; 12 bases agree with TRBD2. Looked up from germline, CDR1 is SGHVS and CDR2 is FQNEAQ. The CDR3 covers 16 residues. V was clipped by 3 bases and J by 5 bases; unmatched bases: 8. The CDR3 DNA follows: TGTGCCAGCAGCTTTCCTAGCGGGAGGGGAGCGAACGAGCAGTACTTC. It encodes CASSFPSGRGANEQYF.

This clone was seen at least ten times. The genes are TRBV19 and TRBJ1-1; 7 positions agree with TRBD1. V lost 5 bases and J lost 3; bases outside the gene matches: 9. Germline-derived CDR1 and CDR2 are LNHDA and SQIVND (reference sequence). CDR3 length equals 15 residues. This CDR3 reads CASSLWPTGYTEAFF. As DNA, the CDR3 is TGTGCCAGTAGTCTGTGGCCGACAGGGTACACTGAAGCTTTCTTT.

This clone was detected only a few times. The genes are TRBV12-3 or TRBV12-4 and TRBJ2-7; possibly TRBD2 for D (6 bases). The CDR3 runs 14 residues. Trimming took off 7 bases at V and 3 bases at J, with 16 bases between the two ends. CDR3 loop: CASTLSGGSYEQYF. The CDR3, as DNA: TGTGCCAGCACCCTCTCTGGGGGGAGCTACGAGCAGTACTTC.

This clone has only a few counts. No conserved phenylalanine or tryptophan is present at the end of the CDR3, so a read error is the likely explanation. The chain employs TRBV27 and TRBJ2-7, with TRBD1 matching over 7 bases. Germline V CDR1 and CDR2: MNHEY, SMNVEV (reference sequence). Trimming took 5 bases from V and 4 from J; bases not matched to a gene: 5. The CDR3 is 13 residues long. Written as DNA, the CDR3 is TGTGCCAGCAGTGTGACAGGGAATTACGAGCAGTACCTC. Its translation: CASSVTGNYEQYL.

In DNA form, the CDR3 reads TGTGCCAGTAGTATAAAGCTCCAGTCCCACTATGGCTACACCTTC. Its translation is CASSIKLQSHYGYTF. The J gene is TRBJ1-2, the V gene TRBV19; D is undetermined. Trimming stripped 2 bases from V and 3 bases from J, with 13 bases between. The CDR3 extends over 15 amino acids. The germline gives CDR1 LNHDA, CDR2 SQIVND (reference sequence).

CDR3 nucleotides: TGTGCCAGCAGCCGCGGGGACAATGAGCAGTTCTTC. It is translated as CASSRGDNEQFF. The chain links TRBV7-9 to TRBJ2-1; D perhaps matches TRBD2 (6 bases). V lost 5 bases and J 5 bases, leaving 7 bases between the germline ends. The germline V gene encodes CDR1 SEHNR and CDR2 FQNEAQ (reference sequence). This CDR3 comprises 12 residues.

This clone has a count of ten or more. The J gene is TRBJ2-1, the V gene TRBV6-2 or TRBV6-3; D is unclear. The CDR3 has 13 residues. The ends were cut back, 7 bases at V and 13 bases at J, with 20 bases in the middle. Germline CDR1 and CDR2: MNHEY and SVGEGT. DNA of the CDR3: TGTGCCAGCACGAACTTTAAGACCGATCTTCAGTTCTTC. It codes for CASTNFKTDLQFF.